The clone carrying this T cell receptor (beta chain) was detected only a few times. Its antigen remains unidentified. The sample is drawn from a study of CD8 T cells in ankylosing spondylitis. Study results and limitations: Among TCR beta sequences, a motif of several highly homologous variants appeared characteristic of ankylosing spondylitis blood. Disease-linked clones displayed a CD8+ phenotype and appeared relatively rarely in peripheral blood.

This CDR3 is built from 16 residues. V dropped 0 bases and J dropped 7; count of bases not matched to a gene: 8. Germline assignment: CDR1 KGHDR and CDR2 SFDVKD. Quantitative molecular-barcoded 5'-RACE generated the TCR beta libraries. MiXCR, applied by TCRdb to the 5' RACE reads, yields one record per CDR3 protein. The table has 750,000 to 850,000 distinct CDR3 sequences, about 12% seen once. The rearrangement joins TRBV24-1 to TRBJ2-1, with TRBD2 matching 7 bases. The sequencing sample was made of blood, either unsorted or a sorted T cell fraction (not recorded which). The TCR comes from a male donor with ankylosing spondylitis. Here the CDR3 reads CATSDLGLGARNEQFF. CDR3 nucleotide sequence: TGTGCCACCAGTGATTTGGGACTAGGGGCCCGTAATGAGCAGTTCTTC.